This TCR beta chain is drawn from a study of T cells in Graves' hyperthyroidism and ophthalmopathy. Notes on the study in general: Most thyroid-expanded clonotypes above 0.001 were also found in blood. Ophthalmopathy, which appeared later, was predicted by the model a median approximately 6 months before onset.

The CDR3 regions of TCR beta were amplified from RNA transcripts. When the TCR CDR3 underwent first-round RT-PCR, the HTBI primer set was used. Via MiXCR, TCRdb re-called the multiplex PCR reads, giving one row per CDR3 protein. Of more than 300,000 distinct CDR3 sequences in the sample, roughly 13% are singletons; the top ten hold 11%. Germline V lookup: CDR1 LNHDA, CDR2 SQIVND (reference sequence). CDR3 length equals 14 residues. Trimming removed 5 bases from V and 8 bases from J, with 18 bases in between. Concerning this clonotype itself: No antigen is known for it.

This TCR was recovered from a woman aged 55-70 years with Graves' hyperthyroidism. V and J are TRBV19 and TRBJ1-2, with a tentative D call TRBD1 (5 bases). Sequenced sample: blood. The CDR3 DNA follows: TGTGCCAGTAGTCCGGGACCCCCTTTTGGGGGCTACACCTTC. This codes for CASSPGPPFGGYTF.